This passage covers 9 T cell receptor beta chains from one sample sequenced in a study of CD8+ T cells in alopecia areata. The treatment here: oral pan-JAK inhibitor, 5-10 mg twice daily. Extracted RNA was reverse transcribed, and the resulting cDNA served as sequencing template. Only in-frame clones appear in the TCRdb table, and some are missing; sequencing was by immunoSEQ multiplex PCR. The sample contains around 300,000 clones, approximately 60% of which appear only once. Sequenced material: CD4+ T cells sorted from blood, taken around week 52, from a patient treated with tofacitinib. The receptors were gathered from a human donor with alopecia areata.

CDR3 in DNA: TGTGCCAGCAGCCCCCAGGCGGGTGGGATGTGGGATTCACCCCTCCACTTT. Translating gives CASSPQAGGMWDSPLHF. V gene TRBV9 combines with J gene TRBJ1-6, with unresolved D. The V gene's germline CDR1 is SGDLS and CDR2 YYNGEE. The CDR3 is 17 residues long. V was clipped by 4 bases and J by 8 bases, with 22 bases between them.

This clone was counted between two and nine times. The chain recombines TRBV11-1 with TRBJ1-3, with a possible D match to TRBD1 (6 bases). Trimming shortened V by 0 bases and J by 1 base, and 13 bases separated the two germline ends. The CDR3 spans 17 residues. Germline CDR1 reads SGHAT; CDR2 reads FQDESV (reference sequence). Here the CDR3 reads CASSLATGQISGNTIYF. The DNA for the CDR3 is TGTGCCAGCAGCTTAGCTACCGGACAGATTTCTGGAAACACCATATATTTT.

This sequence joins TRBV6-1 and TRBJ1-5, with 8 bases fitting TRBD1. The CDR3 sequence is 13 residues long. Trimming at V came to 5 bases and at J to 6 bases, leaving 3 bases not matched to a gene. In germline, CDR1 is MNHNS, CDR2 SASEGT. This chain's CDR3 is CASSTGGVQPQHF. Here the CDR3 DNA reads TGTGCCAGCAGTACAGGGGGAGTTCAGCCCCAGCATTTT.

The V and J genes are TRBV7-6 and TRBJ2-1, with D tentatively TRBD2 (5 bases). There are 11 residues in the CDR3. Germline-derived CDR1 and CDR2 are SGHVS and FNYEAQ. Trimming cost V 5 bases and J 9 bases, with 8 bases left between them. The CDR3 DNA follows: TGTGCCAGCAGCCGGGGAGTTGAGCAGTTCTTC. Amino acids: CASSRGVEQFF. Variable domain in full (rest from reference TRBV7-6 and TRBJ2-1): GAGVSQSPRYKVTKRGQDVALRCDPISGHVSLYWYRQALGQGPEFLTYFNYEAQQDKSGLPNDRFSAERPEGSISTLTIQRTEQRDSAMYRCASSRGVEQFFGPGTRLTVL.

The V call is TRBV6-5, the J call TRBJ2-1; 12 nucleotides align to TRBD2. The CDR3 is 15 residues long. Trimming took 5 bases from V and 6 from J; bases not matched to a gene: 5. The germline CDR1 and CDR2 sequences are MNHEY and SVGAGI. The CDR3 spells CASSNPSGGANEQFF. In nucleotides, the CDR3 is TGTGCCAGCAGTAATCCTAGCGGGGGGGCCAATGAGCAGTTCTTC.

Concerning this clone itself: A read error may produce the germline difference seen at one junction end. The gene calls are TRBV3-1 (or the pseudogene TRBV3-2) and TRBJ2-1; D uncertain. The CDR3 spans 9 residues. Germline V gene sequence: CDR1 LGHDT, CDR2 YNNKEL (reference sequence). The CDR3 DNA follows: TGTGCCCACGCACAATGGAACATCTTC. Translated: CAHAQWNIF.

As regards this clone: One end of the junction does not line up with germline, which may come from a read error. The chain combines TRBV14 with TRBJ1-1; maybe TRBD1 (5 bases). Per the germline V gene, CDR1 is SGHDN and CDR2 is FVKESK. The CDR3 consists of 13 residues. The CDR3 loop is CASTRGWGTETFF. The CDR3 DNA reads TGTGCCAGCACCCGAGGGTGGGGCACTGAAACTTTCTTT. The whole variable domain, filled in from reference TRBV14 and TRBJ1-1, reads EAGVTQFPSHSVIEKGQTVTLRCDPISGHDNLYWYRRVMGKEIKFLLHFVKESKQDESGMPNNRFLAERTGGTYSTLKVQPAELEDSGVYFCASTRGWGTETFFGQGTRLTVV.

The J gene is TRBJ2-3, the V gene TRBV9, with D maybe TRBD1 (5 bases). CDR1 and CDR2 from the germline V gene are SGDLS and YYNGEE. CDR3 length: 15 residues. V was cut by 2 bases and J by 0 bases, with 10 bases left in between. The DNA of the CDR3 is TGTGCCAGCAGCGTCAGGGCCCCTAGCACAGATACGCAGTATTTT. Translation: CASSVRAPSTDTQYF.

The genes are TRBV19 and TRBJ2-3, with D hard to call. This CDR3 comprises 13 residues. V lost 3 bases to trimming and J lost 0 bases, with 4 bases between them. In germline, CDR1 is LNHDA, CDR2 SQIVND (reference sequence). CDR3 nucleotide sequence: TGTGCCAGTAGTATGGGCAGCACAGATACGCAGTATTTT. It is translated as CASSMGSTDTQYF.